The clone carrying this TCR beta chain was seen only a few times. The record originates from a study of cytomegalovirus exposure and HLA in healthy donors. Trimming shortened V by 4 bases and J by 6 bases, and 21 bases separated the two germline ends. Germline CDR1 is KGHSH and CDR2 is LQKENI. CDR3 length: 16 amino acids. PCR involved 60 Vbeta and 13 Jbeta primers. Sequencing used immunoSEQ multiplex PCR; TCRdb keeps in-frame clones, though not all of them. The table lists about 150,000 clones, around 79% of them singletons, with 1.2% to 1.5% in the top ten. Sequencing was done on a sample of PBMCs. The gene calls are TRBV18 and TRBJ1-2; no firm D call. The TCR originated in a man between 18 and 29 years old in good health and CMV-seronegative. The CDR3 region is CASSHTPPQSLDGYTF. For the CDR3, the DNA is TGTGCCAGCTCACATACTCCCCCACAGAGCCTCGATGGCTACACCTTC.